This T cell receptor (beta chain) originates from a study of blood T cell repertoires in COVID-19. The overall study: Samples representing acute and convalescent COVID-19 were sourced from the United States, Italy and Spain. PBMCs, B-cell-depleted T cells, or T cells provided the cDNA or gDNA that made up the material.

Trimming took 3 bases from V and 4 from J; bases not matched to a gene: 0. Germline V gene lookup returns CDR1 SGHRS and CDR2 YFSETQ. This CDR3 has 12 residues. In the study's own analysis: Reference gene primer amplification in the assay estimated nucleated cell counts. Data came from immunoSEQ multiplex PCR; TCRdb stores just in-frame clones and leaves some out. V and J calls plus clone size are reproduced from that table; the DNA served to infer D and trimming. The table has approximately 70,000 clones, around 90% seen once. The rearrangement joins TRBV5-1 to TRBJ2-5; 7 bases are a match to TRBD2. The TCR comes from a human donor with active COVID-19. The donor label of this sample is uncertain. Sequencing was carried out using peripheral blood. Here the CDR3 DNA reads TGCGCCAGCAGCTGGGGGGGAGAGACCCAGTACTTC. It specifies CASSWGGETQYF. The full variable domain, in which reference TRBV5-1 and TRBJ2-5 provide the parts outside the CDR3, is KAGVTQTPRYLIKTRGQQVTLSCSPISGHRSVSWYQQTPGQGLQFLFEYFSETQRNKGNFPGRFSGRQFSNSRSEMNVSTLELGDSALYLCASSWGGETQYFGPGTRLLVL.